One and the same sample provided the 15 T cell receptor beta chains below, sequenced in a study of CD8 T cells in Susac syndrome. When the RNA was reverse transcribed, random hexamers were used with an input of about 0.45 to 1 ug. TCRdb recomputed calls from the immunoSEQ multiplex PCR reads with MiXCR, one row per CDR3 protein. This sample has roughly 170,000 distinct CDR3 sequences; 90% to 95% occur once, and the top ten carry roughly 0.098%. Material for sequencing was CD4+ T cells from PBMCs. These receptors came from a human donor with multiple sclerosis.

The V and J genes are TRBV18 and TRBJ1-1; no definite D call. Germline V lookup: CDR1 KGHSH, CDR2 LQKENI. Trimming shortened V by 2 bases and J by 7 bases, and 5 bases separated the two germline ends. The CDR3 has 11 amino acids. The CDR3 sequence: CASSPRDEAFF. The CDR3 DNA is TGTGCCAGCTCACCAAGGGATGAAGCTTTCTTT.

The rearrangement joins TRBV25-1 to TRBJ1-2, with D perhaps TRBD1 (5 bases). V lost 8 bases to trimming and J lost 3 bases, with 22 bases between them. The CDR3 length is 16 residues. CDR1 MGHDK and CDR2 SYGVNS come from the germline V gene. The CDR3 region has the DNA TGTGCCAGCGCCCCTGTACAGGCCCGCGACTACTATGGCTACACCTTC. This gives the protein CASAPVQARDYYGYTF.

The chain uses TRBV5-4 and TRBJ1-3, with D uncertain. Germline assignment: CDR1 SGHNT and CDR2 YYREEE (reference sequence). CDR3 length: 13 amino acids. The V end was cut by 2 bases, the J end by 2 bases, with 5 bases between. CDR3 sequence reads: CASSFDPGNTIYF. CDR3 bases: TGTGCCAGCAGCTTTGATCCTGGAAACACCATATATTTT.

The chain uses TRBV20-1 and TRBJ2-3; possibly TRBD2 for D (6 bases). The CDR3 has 16 residues. Germline V CDR1 and CDR2: DFQATT, SNEGSKA (reference sequence). V was shortened by 6 bases and J by 2 bases, with 21 bases between the two germline ends. CDR3 bases: TGCAGTGCCCCCCTGGGAGGAGGGGCGGCCACAGATACGCAGTATTTT. It specifies CSAPLGGGAATDTQYF.

This clonotype has only a few counts. The V and J genes are TRBV18 and TRBJ1-1, with unresolved D. The V gene lost 3 bases and the J gene lost 0 bases, with 8 bases spanning the gap. CDR1 is KGHSH and CDR2 is LQKENI in the germline V gene. The CDR3 length is 14 residues. CDR3 coding DNA: TGTGCCAGCTCACCGGGATTCATGAACACTGAAGCTTTCTTT. Amino acid sequence: CASSPGFMNTEAFF.

This chain links TRBV28 with TRBJ1-5; perhaps TRBD1 as D (5 bases). The CDR3 consists of 14 residues. With 6 bases removed from V and 6 bases from J, the gap between germline ends came to 15 bases. In germline, CDR1 is MDHEN, CDR2 SYDVKM. The CDR3 region is CASRLSGTGQPQHF. CDR3 sequence (DNA): TGTGCCAGCAGGCTTTCTGGGACGGGTCAGCCCCAGCATTTT.

This clonotype came up once. This chain uses TRBV5-1 with TRBJ2-5; D unclear. The germline gives CDR1 SGHRS, CDR2 YFSETQ. Deletions cut 3 bases from V and 5 bases from J, with 8 bases between. The CDR3 spans 12 residues. The CDR3 DNA reads as TGCGCCAGCAGCTCGGAAGGGGAGACCCAGTACTTC. Translated: CASSSEGETQYF.

The rearrangement links TRBV7-6 to TRBJ2-5, with D perhaps matching TRBD2 (5 bases). Trimming removed 8 bases from V and 5 bases from J, with 18 bases in between. Germline CDR1 SGHVS, CDR2 FNYEAQ. The CDR3 has 14 residues. The CDR3 reads CASRGWEPGETQYF. The CDR3 DNA sequence: TGTGCCAGCCGAGGCTGGGAGCCCGGGGAGACCCAGTACTTC.

The CDR3 DNA follows: TGTGCCAGCAGCTTTGACAGCTACAATGAGCAGTTCTTC. It yields the protein CASSFDSYNEQFF. The chain uses TRBV7-9 and TRBJ2-1, with D tentatively TRBD1 (5 bases). The V end lost 3 bases, the J end lost 3 bases, and 6 bases lay between the germline ends. The CDR3 is 13 residues long. Looked up from germline, CDR1 is SEHNR and CDR2 is FQNEAQ (reference sequence). The complete variable domain, with remaining parts taken from reference TRBV7-9 and TRBJ2-1, reads DTGVSQNPRHKITKRGQNVTFRCDPISEHNRLYWYRQTLGQGPEFLTYFQNEAQLEKSRLLSDRFSAERPKGSFSTLEIQRTEQGDSAMYLCASSFDSYNEQFFGPGTRLTVL.

Only one count was recorded for this clonotype. The rearrangement uses TRBV2 and TRBJ2-7; tentatively, D is TRBD1 (6 bases). This CDR3 spans 11 amino acids. Germline CDR1 is SNHLY and CDR2 is FYNNEI. Deletions cut 6 bases from V and 6 bases from J, with 9 bases between. The CDR3 sequence: CASRTGPEQYF. The CDR3 coding sequence is TGTGCCAGCAGAACAGGGCCCGAGCAGTACTTC.

The chain carries TRBV10-3 and TRBJ1-5, with no clear D. The CDR3 is made up of 14 amino acids. V lost 2 bases and J 2 bases, leaving 7 bases between the germline ends. Per germline, CDR1 ENHRY and CDR2 SYGVKD. The CDR3: CAISEGLGNQPQHF. The CDR3 bases are TGTGCCATCAGTGAGGGGTTGGGCAATCAGCCCCAGCATTTT.

The V and J genes are TRBV5-1 and TRBJ1-1; D remains ambiguous. Germline CDR1 is SGHRS and CDR2 is YFSETQ. This CDR3 is 13 amino acids long. V was shortened by 4 bases and J by 2 bases, with 9 bases between the two germline ends. CDR3 in amino acids: CASSRAPNTEAFF. The CDR3 DNA reads as TGCGCCAGCAGCCGGGCACCCAACACTGAAGCTTTCTTT. The complete variable domain, with remaining parts taken from reference TRBV5-1 and TRBJ1-1, reads KAGVTQTPRYLIKTRGQQVTLSCSPISGHRSVSWYQQTPGQGLQFLFEYFSETQRNKGNFPGRFSGRQFSNSRSEMNVSTLELGDSALYLCASSRAPNTEAFFGQGTRLTVV.

The chain has TRBV7-9 and TRBJ2-2; 7 bases line up with TRBD1. The germline gives CDR1 SEHNR, CDR2 FQNEAQ (reference sequence). J gave up 1 base and V 3 bases, and 8 bases lay outside the gene matches. The CDR3 is made up of 17 amino acids. The CDR3 nucleotides read TGTGCCAGCAGCTTCGTAGGGGGACAGCGGAACACCGGGGAGCTGTTTTTT. Its translation is CASSFVGGQRNTGELFF.

The chain joins TRBV3-1 to TRBJ2-6, with unresolved D. V shed 3 bases and J shed 3 bases, with 9 bases lying between them. In germline, CDR1 is LGHDT, CDR2 YNNKEL (reference sequence). CDR3 length equals 15 residues. The DNA for the CDR3 is TGTGCCAGCAGCCAGGGTGCCCGTGGGGCCAACGTCCTGACTTTC. This translates into CASSQGARGANVLTF.

V is TRBV6-1 and J is TRBJ2-2; D is uncertain. In germline, CDR1 is MNHNS, CDR2 SASEGT. The ends were cut back, 8 bases at V and 0 bases at J, with 10 bases in the middle. The CDR3 contains 14 residues. CDR3 nucleotides: TGTGCCAGCCTCCCGCTCGCGAACACCGGGGAGCTGTTTTTT. Amino acid sequence: CASLPLANTGELFF.